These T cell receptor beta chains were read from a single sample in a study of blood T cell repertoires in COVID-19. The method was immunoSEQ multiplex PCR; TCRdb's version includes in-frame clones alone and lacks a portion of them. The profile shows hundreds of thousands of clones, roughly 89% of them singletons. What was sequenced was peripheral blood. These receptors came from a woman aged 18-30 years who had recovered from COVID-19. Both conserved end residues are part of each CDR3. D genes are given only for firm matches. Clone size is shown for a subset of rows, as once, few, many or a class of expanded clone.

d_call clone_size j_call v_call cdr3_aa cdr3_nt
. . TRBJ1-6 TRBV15 CATSTPHAGEKGVRSPLHF TGTGCCACCAGCACCCCACATGCGGGGGAAAAGGGAGTTCGTTCACCCCTCCACTTT
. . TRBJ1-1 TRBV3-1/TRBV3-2 CASSQRQVGYTEAFF TGTGCCAGCAGCCAACGACAGGTTGGGTACACTGAAGCTTTCTTT
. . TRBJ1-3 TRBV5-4 CASSFTGGNTIYF TGTGCCAGCAGCTTCACAGGGGGAAACACCATATATTTT
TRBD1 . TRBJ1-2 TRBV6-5 CASKAGQVLNYGYTF TGTGCCAGCAAGGCTGGACAGGTCCTTAACTATGGCTACACCTTC
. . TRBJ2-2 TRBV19 CASSTDTKELFF TGTGCCAGTAGCACGGATACTAAGGAGCTGTTTTTT
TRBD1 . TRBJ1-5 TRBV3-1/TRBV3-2 CASSPTGEGNQPQHF TGTGCCAGCAGCCCGACAGGGGAGGGAAATCAGCCCCAGCATTTT
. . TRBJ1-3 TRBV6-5 CASSLQQGSGNTIYF TGTGCCAGCAGTCTACAACAGGGTTCTGGAAACACCATATATTTT
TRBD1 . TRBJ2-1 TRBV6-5 CASSYSAGGSYNEQFF TGTGCCAGCAGTTACTCGGCAGGGGGCTCCTACAATGAGCAGTTCTTC
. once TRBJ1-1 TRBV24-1 CATRSGATEAFF TGTGCCACCAGGTCAGGGGCCACTGAAGCTTTCTTT
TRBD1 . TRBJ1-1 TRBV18 CASSPGTENTEAFF TGTGCCAGCTCACCGGGGACAGAGAACACTGAAGCTTTCTTT
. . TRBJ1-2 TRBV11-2 CASSLDRASLGGYTF TGTGCCAGCAGCTTAGATCGAGCTTCCCTAGGTGGCTACACCTTC
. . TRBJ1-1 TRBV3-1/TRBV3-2 CASSQVTRTEAFF TGTGCCAGCAGCCAAGTGACGCGGACTGAAGCTTTCTTT
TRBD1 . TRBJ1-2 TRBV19 CASRDRGRSYGYTF TGTGCCAGTAGGGACAGGGGGCGAAGCTATGGCTACACCTTC
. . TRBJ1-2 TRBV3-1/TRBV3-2 CASSHRGDHGGYTF TGTGCCAGCAGCCACCGCGGGGATCACGGCGGCTACACCTTC
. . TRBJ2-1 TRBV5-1 CASSSNNEQFF TGCGCCAGCAGCTCAAACAATGAGCAGTTCTTC
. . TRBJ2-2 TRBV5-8 CASSWGLDGELFF TGTGCCAGCAGCTGGGGCCTTGACGGGGAGCTGTTTTTT
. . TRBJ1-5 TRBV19 CASSIPSRGWNQPQHF TGTGCCAGTAGTATCCCATCAAGGGGTTGGAATCAGCCCCAGCATTTT
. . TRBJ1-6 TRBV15 CATRLFKGGRYNSPLHF TGTGCCACCAGACTATTTAAGGGAGGCCGATATAATTCACCCCTCCACTTT
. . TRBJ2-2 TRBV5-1 CASSLGGNTGELFF TGCGCCAGCAGCTTGGGAGGGAACACCGGGGAGCTGTTTTTT
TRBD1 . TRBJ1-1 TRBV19 CASSITQGATEAFF TGTGCCAGTAGTATCACCCAGGGGGCCACTGAAGCTTTCTTT
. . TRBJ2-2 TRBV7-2 CASSFFHGELFF TGTGCCAGCAGCTTTTTCCACGGGGAGCTGTTTTTT
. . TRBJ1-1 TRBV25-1 CASKEGGGTEAFF TGTGCCAGCAAGGAGGGCGGAGGAACTGAAGCTTTCTTT
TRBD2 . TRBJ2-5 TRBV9 CASSAGLAGGETQYF TGTGCCAGCAGCGCCGGACTAGCGGGAGGAGAGACCCAGTACTTC
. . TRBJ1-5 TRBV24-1 CATSDWGGRSNQPQHF TGTGCCACCAGTGATTGGGGGGGCAGGAGCAATCAGCCCCAGCATTTT
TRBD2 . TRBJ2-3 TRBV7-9 CAWGGAWTDTQYF TGTGCCTGGGGGGGAGCTTGGACAGATACGCAGTATTTT
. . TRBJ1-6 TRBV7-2 CASSLVPGQKNSPLHF TGTGCCAGCAGCTTAGTACCTGGGCAGAAAAATTCACCCCTCCACTTT
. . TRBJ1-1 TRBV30 CAWSPRGDTEAFF TGTGCCTGGAGTCCCCGGGGGGACACTGAAGCTTTCTTT
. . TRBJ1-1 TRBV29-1 CSVEGLNTEAFF TGCAGCGTGGAGGGGTTGAACACTGAAGCTTTCTTT
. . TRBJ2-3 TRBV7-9 CASTPLGGGDTQYF TGTGCCAGCACCCCGCTCGGGGGTGGGGATACGCAGTATTTT
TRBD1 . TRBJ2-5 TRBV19 CASSSSDRVGTQYF TGTGCCAGTAGTTCAAGTGACAGGGTCGGGACCCAGTACTTC
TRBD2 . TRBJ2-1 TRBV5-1 CASSAFGREVDEQFF TGCGCCAGCAGCGCCTTCGGGCGGGAGGTTGATGAGCAGTTCTTC